A single sample gave rise to the 8 T cell receptor beta chains below, sequenced in a study of identical twins (dated by TCRdb to the mid-2010s). The protocol used for the library was 5' RACE. Sequencer: Illumina HiSeq 2000. TCRdb redid the processing of the public reads, applying fastp at Q25 and MiXCR, and retained in-frame beta chains. CDR3 protein sequences are deduplicated, and each keeps its most common genes and DNA. Recorded for this sample are a few hundred thousand distinct CDR3 sequences; 8% to 9.5% of them occurred a single time. The top ten hold approximately 7% of the sample. These data were also reused for a study on yellow fever vaccine responses in identical twins.

The sample was CD8+ T cells sorted from blood. These receptors originate from a woman aged 18-35 years in good health.

As for this clonotype: It may be a read error: a sequence one base away is much more abundant. The chain has TRBV4-3 and TRBJ2-5; the D gene is possibly TRBD1 (5 bases). Germline CDR1 is LGHNA and CDR2 is YSLEER. With 0 bases removed from V and 1 base from J, the gap between germline ends came to 15 bases. This CDR3 has 17 residues. The CDR3 nucleotides are TGCGCCAGCAGCCAAGAACGACAGCAAGCTTTCCAAGAGACCCAGTACTTC. This codes for CASSQERQQAFQETQYF.

This clonotype occurred a few times. The chain recombines TRBV7-2 with TRBJ2-1, with unresolved D. There are 17 residues in the CDR3. The germline CDR1 and CDR2 sequences are SGHTA and FQGNSA. The V gene lost 5 bases and the J gene lost 4 bases, with 21 bases spanning the gap. DNA of the CDR3: TGTGCCAGCAGCCAACCTAGGGCGGCGCCACGATACAATGAGCAGTTCTTC. Residues: CASSQPRAAPRYNEQFF.

This clonotype was seen a handful of times. The chain couples TRBV4-1 to TRBJ2-3, with a tentative D call TRBD2 (5 bases). Germline values: CDR1 MGHRA, CDR2 YSYEKL. Deletions cut 4 bases from V and 2 bases from J, with 31 bases between. The CDR3 covers 21 residues. The CDR3 region has the DNA TGCGCCAGCAGCCCGCTGACAACTGGACTTGCGGCTCGAAGCTCCACAGATACGCAGTATTTT. As protein: CASSPLTTGLAARSSTDTQYF.

This clonotype was recorded many times. The rearrangement joins TRBV12-3 or TRBV12-4 to TRBJ2-3, with TRBD2 matching 8 bases. The CDR3 covers 17 residues. With V trimmed by 1 base and J by 2 bases, 8 bases remained unmatched. The CDR3 here is CASSLGSWRGATDTQYF. The CDR3 nucleotides read TGTGCCAGCAGTTTAGGTAGTTGGCGGGGGGCCACAGATACGCAGTATTTT.

This clonotype was seen a handful of times. The chain links TRBV5-1 to TRBJ2-3; 12 bases map to TRBD2. J gave up 0 bases and V 2 bases, and 7 bases lay outside the gene matches. This CDR3 is 18 amino acids long. Germline CDR1 is SGHRS and CDR2 is YFSETQ. This chain's CDR3 is CASSLSSGRAPSTDTQYF. CDR3 DNA: TGCGCCAGCAGCTTATCTAGCGGGAGGGCCCCCAGCACAGATACGCAGTATTTT.

This clonotype was seen a handful of times. The chain links TRBV7-9 to TRBJ2-7, with 10 positions matching TRBD1. Germline assignment: CDR1 SEHNR and CDR2 FQNEAQ (reference sequence). The CDR3 is 13 residues long. V was pared by 11 bases and J by 6 bases, with 10 bases of the junction left unmatched. CDR3 nucleotides: TGTGCCTCCTCCGGGACAGGGGCTTCCGAGCAGTACTTC. Residues: CASSGTGASEQYF.

This clonotype was detected many times. Here the CDR3 DNA reads TGTGCCAGCAGCCAGACAGGGGACGGAAACACCATATATTTT. As protein: CASSQTGDGNTIYF. V usage is TRBV4-2 and J usage is TRBJ1-3, with 8 nucleotides matching TRBD1. The CDR3 loop spans 14 amino acids. The J segment lost 4 bases and the V segment lost 3 bases, leaving 2 bases of the junction unmatched. In germline, CDR1 is LGHNA, CDR2 YNFKEQ.

This clonotype was recorded a few times. The chain employs TRBV12-3 or TRBV12-4 and TRBJ2-7; 8 bases are shared with TRBD1. With 7 bases clipped from V and 2 bases from J, the junction kept 10 bases outside the gene matches. This CDR3 has 15 amino acids. The CDR3 loop is CASNKEDRATYEQYF. The CDR3 nucleotides read TGTGCCAGCAATAAAGAGGACAGGGCCACCTACGAGCAGTACTTC.